What follows are 20 T cell receptor beta chains derived from one specimen sequenced in a study of CD8 T cells in ankylosing spondylitis. Study-level points and caveats: There was a TCR beta motif, made of 7 or 8 highly homologous variants, that appeared characteristic of ankylosing spondylitis blood.

Antigens of these TCRs are unknown. MiXCR was run by TCRdb on the 5' RACE reads, yielding one entry per CDR3 protein. There are some 840,000 distinct CDR3 sequences in the sample; about 10% occur only once, and more than 0.5% lies in the top ten. Sequencing input: blood, either unsorted or a sorted T cell fraction (not recorded which). These receptors were obtained from a male donor with ankylosing spondylitis.

This chain joins TRBV25-1 and TRBJ2-3; no clear D gene. There are 12 residues in the CDR3. Germline CDR1 and CDR2: MGHDK and SYGVNS. Trimming left V 6 bases short and J 5 bases short, with 9 bases between. The DNA of the CDR3 is TGTGCCAGCAGGTCCTCTGGAGATACGCAGTATTTT. It encodes CASRSSGDTQYF.

This clonotype was seen more than once but under ten times. V and J are TRBV29-1 and TRBJ2-7, with TRBD1 matching 11 bases. V lost 4 bases and J lost 4; bases outside the gene matches: 3. There are 13 residues in the CDR3. Germline CDR1 and CDR2: SQVTM and ANQGSEA. The CDR3 DNA reads as TGCAGCGTTGCGGACAGGGGGCCTTACGAGCAGTACTTC. Translated, it gives CSVADRGPYEQYF.

This clonotype has more than one count but fewer than ten. This chain's CDR3 is CASSSRGLGEKLFF. In DNA form, the CDR3 reads TGTGCCAGCAGCTCCCGGGGCCTAGGAGAAAAACTGTTTTTT. The chain recombines TRBV11-2 with TRBJ1-4; TRBD1 is a possible D gene (5 bases). The V end was cut by 4 bases, the J end by 8 bases, with 14 bases between. The CDR3 length is 14 residues. Germline lookup yields CDR1 SGHAT and CDR2 FQNNGV.

This clonotype was detected many times. The chain combines TRBV7-2 with TRBJ1-5; 7 bases fit TRBD1. The V and J ends lost 2 bases and 4 bases, in that order; junction bases with no gene match: 5. There are 15 residues in the CDR3. The V gene's germline CDR1 is SGHTA and CDR2 FQGNSA. The CDR3 DNA follows: TGTGCCAGCAGCTTAAGGGACAGTACTAATCAGCCCCAGCATTTT. This gives the protein CASSLRDSTNQPQHF.

This clonotype was observed a few times. The CDR3 coding sequence is TGTGCCAGCTCACCAAGCCAGGGCTCCTACAATGAGCAGTTCTTC. Amino acid sequence: CASSPSQGSYNEQFF. This chain connects TRBV18 to TRBJ2-1, with D tentatively TRBD1 (5 bases). Per the germline V gene, CDR1 is KGHSH and CDR2 is LQKENI. The V and J ends lost 2 bases and 0 bases respectively, with 8 bases between them. The CDR3 extends over 15 amino acids.

V is TRBV10-3 and J is TRBJ2-2, with a weak D call TRBD1 (6 bases). The V gene lost 5 bases and the J gene lost 3 bases, with 13 bases spanning the gap. This CDR3 is 15 amino acids long. The germline CDR1 and CDR2 sequences are ENHRY and SYGVKD. The CDR3 sequence is CAISRRDMDTGELFF. The CDR3 DNA follows: TGTGCCATCAGTAGACGGGACATGGACACCGGGGAGCTGTTTTTT.

This clonotype appeared a few times. The V call is TRBV20-1, the J call TRBJ1-3; possibly TRBD1 for D (5 bases). CDR3 length: 13 residues. The V and J ends lost 8 bases and 6 bases respectively, with 17 bases between them. The germline V gene has CDR1 DFQATT and CDR2 SNEGSKA (reference sequence). The DNA for the CDR3 is TGCAGTTCAGGGCCCGGGGCTGAAAACACCATATATTTT. It translates to CSSGPGAENTIYF.

The V and J genes are TRBV20-1 and TRBJ1-3, with TRBD1 identical over 7 bases. CDR1 is DFQATT and CDR2 is SNEGSKA in the germline V gene (reference sequence). The junction had 8 bases not matched to a gene; V was cut back by 0 bases and J by 0 bases. This CDR3 spans 17 amino acids. The DNA for the CDR3 is TGCAGTGCTAGAGACGCGACAGGGACTTCCTCTGGAAACACCATATATTTT. This codes for CSARDATGTSSGNTIYF.

The chain couples TRBV11-2 to TRBJ2-1; 8 bases fit TRBD2. The CDR3 sequence is 15 residues long. With V trimmed by 5 bases and J by 2 bases, 5 bases remained unmatched. Germline CDR1 and CDR2: SGHAT and FQNNGV. CDR3 loop: CASSNSGETYNEQFF. CDR3 coding DNA: TGTGCCAGCAGCAATAGCGGGGAGACCTACAATGAGCAGTTCTTC.

This clonotype occurred many times. The rearrangement joins TRBV6-2 or TRBV6-3 to TRBJ2-7; TRBD2 matches at 12 bases. The germline V gene encodes CDR1 MNHEY and CDR2 SVGEGT. The V gene end was trimmed by 5 bases and the J gene end by 2 bases; junction bases not matched to a gene: 1. This CDR3 contains 14 residues. The CDR3 is CASSPSGRAYEQYF. The CDR3 nucleotides read TGTGCCAGCAGTCCTAGCGGGAGGGCCTACGAGCAGTACTTC.

There are many counts of this clonotype. The chain couples TRBV7-9 to TRBJ1-2; the D is unclear. The CDR3 sequence is 15 residues long. Germline lookup yields CDR1 SEHNR and CDR2 FQNEAQ (reference sequence). V lost 4 bases, J lost 4 bases, and 16 bases lay in between. The CDR3 DNA follows: TGTGCCAGCAGCTCCCTGTGGCAGTTGGGCTATGGCTACACCTTC. Translating it yields CASSSLWQLGYGYTF.

Concerning this clonotype itself: A junction boundary mismatches the germline segment, possibly from a read error. The rearrangement links TRBV20-1 to TRBJ1-2; D is ambiguous. The CDR3 length is 12 residues. CDR1 is DFQATT and CDR2 is SNEGSKA in the germline V gene (reference sequence). CDR3 amino acids: CSARGGLETASF. Here the CDR3 DNA reads TGCAGTGCTAGAGGTGGGTTGGAGACCGCAAGCTTC.

This clonotype came up a few times. This sequence joins TRBV15 and TRBJ1-4, with D possibly matching TRBD1 (6 bases). There are 11 residues in the CDR3. The germline gives CDR1 LNHNV, CDR2 YYDKDF (reference sequence). Trimming stripped 8 bases from V and 8 bases from J, with 9 bases between. As DNA, the CDR3 is TGTGCCACCTGGGACAACGAAAAACTGTTTTTT. Its translation: CATWDNEKLFF.

This clonotype was counted only a few times. The chain is built from TRBV5-1 and TRBJ2-7, with TRBD2 matching over 10 bases. This CDR3 has 16 amino acids. CDR1 and CDR2 (germline): SGHRS, YFSETQ. J gave up 5 bases and V 0 bases, and 8 bases lay outside the gene matches. CDR3: CASSLGRASGSHEQYF. The CDR3 bases are TGCGCCAGCAGCTTGGGTAGGGCTAGCGGGAGTCACGAGCAGTACTTC. Together with reference TRBV5-1 and TRBJ2-7, the CDR3 gives the full variable domain: KAGVTQTPRYLIKTRGQQVTLSCSPISGHRSVSWYQQTPGQGLQFLFEYFSETQRNKGNFPGRFSGRQFSNSRSEMNVSTLELGDSALYLCASSLGRASGSHEQYFGPGTRLTVT.

The table lists this clonotype with a few counts. This chain joins TRBV7-6 and TRBJ1-6, with TRBD1 matching over 7 bases. CDR3 length: 15 amino acids. J lost 10 bases, V lost 1 base, and 7 bases had no gene match. Germline lookup yields CDR1 SGHVS and CDR2 FNYEAQ. The CDR3 is CASSLGGTVASPLHF. The CDR3 nucleotides read TGTGCCAGCAGCTTAGGAGGGACAGTTGCCTCACCCCTCCACTTT.

In this sample, this clonotype turned up a few times. J is TRBJ2-3 and V is TRBV7-9; D is perhaps TRBD2 (5 bases). The germline V and J ends were trimmed by 5 bases and 0 bases, with 9 bases remaining between them. The CDR3 loop spans 14 amino acids. The V gene's germline CDR1 is SEHNR and CDR2 FQNEAQ (reference sequence). The CDR3 DNA follows: TGTGCCAGCAGCCGTTGGACTAGCACAGATACGCAGTATTTT. This encodes CASSRWTSTDTQYF.

V is TRBV4-3 and J is TRBJ2-3; D possibly corresponds to TRBD2 (7 bases). V lost 0 bases, J lost 7 bases, and 20 bases lay in between. The CDR3 has 17 residues. Germline CDR1 reads LGHNA; CDR2 reads YSLEER. Here the CDR3 DNA reads TGCGCCAGCAGCCAAGAACTTTGGGCGGGGGCGGCCTATACGCAGTATTTT. As protein: CASSQELWAGAAYTQYF.

This chain links TRBV7-8 with TRBJ2-5; perhaps TRBD2 as D (5 bases). The CDR3 length is 14 residues. CDR1 is SGHVS and CDR2 is FQNEAQ in the germline V gene. V was trimmed by 2 bases and J by 0 bases, leaving 7 bases between them. The CDR3 DNA sequence: TGTGCCAGCAGCTTACAAGCGGACCAAGAGACCCAGTACTTC. It is translated as CASSLQADQETQYF.

Only a few counts were recorded for this clonotype. V usage is TRBV11-2 and J usage is TRBJ2-2, with D uncertain. Between the trimmed V and J ends, which lost 5 bases and 3 bases, there was a span of 13 bases. Germline assignment: CDR1 SGHAT and CDR2 FQNNGV. CDR3 length equals 15 residues. For the CDR3, the DNA is TGTGCCAGCAGCCCTGTAAGGCCTGACACCGGGGAGCTGTTTTTT. Amino acids: CASSPVRPDTGELFF. The whole variable domain, filled in from reference TRBV11-2 and TRBJ2-2, reads EAGVAQSPRYKIIEKRQSVAFWCNPISGHATLYWYQQILGQGPKLLIQFQNNGVVDDSQLPKDRFSAERLKGVDSTLKIQPAKLEDSAVYLCASSPVRPDTGELFFGEGSRLTVL.

At least ten counts were recorded for this clonotype. This chain links TRBV20-1 with TRBJ1-2, with 7 bases fitting TRBD1. After removal of 5 bases from V and 5 bases from J, the junction contained 14 bases not matched to a gene. Germline lookup yields CDR1 DFQATT and CDR2 SNEGSKA (reference sequence). CDR3 length equals 15 residues. CDR3 coding DNA: TGCAGTGCTGGGAGGACAGGCCGGATCGTATATGGCTACACCTTC. Its protein is CSAGRTGRIVYGYTF.